A single sample gave rise to the 21 T cell receptor beta chains below, sequenced in a study of regulatory T cells in long-lasting Graves disease. The TCR beta library used iRepertoire HTBI primers with Arm-PCR amplification of CDR3. One entry per CDR3 protein results from TCRdb running MiXCR on the multiplex PCR reads. The repertoire holds more than 450,000 distinct CDR3 sequences, with more than 10% as singletons. The time point was: newly diagnosed GD, antithyroid drugs for less than 3 months. Researchers made the TCR library from RNA that was extracted from PBMCs. The same specimen was also included in a second study, on T cells in Graves' hyperthyroidism and ophthalmopathy.

Sample: peripheral blood mononuclear cells (PBMCs), taken at new diagnosis, from a patient treated with antithyroid drugs. The receptor source for this set is a woman aged 25 to 39 with Graves disease.

This clonotype was counted only a few times. J is TRBJ2-7 and V is TRBV19, with unresolved D. Germline V gene lookup returns CDR1 LNHDA and CDR2 SQIVND (reference sequence). V was clipped by 1 base and J by 3 bases, with 13 bases between them. CDR3 size: 15 residues. The CDR3: CASSIVVRPSYEQYF. Written as DNA, the CDR3 is TGTGCCAGTAGTATAGTCGTCAGGCCCAGCTACGAGCAGTACTTC.

This clonotype came up a few times. This chain uses TRBV5-1 with TRBJ2-7, with 10 bases matching TRBD1. Germline trimming cut 4 bases from V and 0 bases from J; bases unmatched to any gene: 4. The CDR3 has 15 residues. Germline values: CDR1 SGHRS, CDR2 YFSETQ. The CDR3 sequence is CASSGGQGFSYEQYF. The CDR3 nucleotides read TGCGCCAGCAGCGGGGGACAGGGGTTCTCCTACGAGCAGTACTTC. Full variable domain (remainder filled in from reference TRBV5-1 and TRBJ2-7): KAGVTQTPRYLIKTRGQQVTLSCSPISGHRSVSWYQQTPGQGLQFLFEYFSETQRNKGNFPGRFSGRQFSNSRSEMNVSTLELGDSALYLCASSGGQGFSYEQYFGPGTRLTVT.

The chain links TRBV19 to TRBJ1-1; D might be TRBD1 (5 bases). The germline gives CDR1 LNHDA, CDR2 SQIVND (reference sequence). V was shortened by 0 bases and J by 10 bases, with 18 bases between the two germline ends. This CDR3 is built from 15 residues. The CDR3 DNA is TGTGCCAGTAGTATAGATGTTGCAGGGCCCCAGGCAGCTTTCTTT. Its translation: CASSIDVAGPQAAFF.

J is TRBJ2-7 and V is TRBV11-2; 7 bases line up with TRBD2. Germline V CDR1 and CDR2: SGHAT, FQNNGV. CDR3 size: 15 residues. J was trimmed by 1 base and V by 3 bases; bases with no gene match: 6. For the CDR3, the DNA is TGTGCCAGCAGCTTCCGCGGGAGTATTTCCTACGAGCAGTACTTC. This sequence encodes CASSFRGSISYEQYF.

This clonotype was observed many times. The V and J genes are TRBV20-1 and TRBJ2-1; TRBD2 matches at 7 bases. Germline V gene data show CDR1 as DFQATT and CDR2 as SNEGSKA (reference sequence). Trimming removed 3 bases from V and 4 bases from J; junction bases left unmatched: 6. CDR3 length: 14 residues. The DNA for the CDR3 is TGCAGTGCTAGTTGGGCTAGCGGTTACAATGAGCAGTTCTTC. This sequence encodes CSASWASGYNEQFF.

Ten or more counts support this clonotype. V usage is TRBV28 and J usage is TRBJ2-1; 13 bases agree with TRBD2. With V trimmed by 6 bases and J by 8 bases, 7 bases remained unmatched. The germline V gene has CDR1 MDHEN and CDR2 SYDVKM. The CDR3 length is 15 residues. This CDR3 reads CASSWTSGSFHEQFF. CDR3 nucleotides: TGTGCCAGCAGCTGGACTAGCGGGAGTTTCCATGAGCAGTTCTTC.

The table lists this clonotype with many counts. This chain connects TRBV10-3 to TRBJ2-7, with a possible D match to TRBD2 (5 bases). CDR1 is ENHRY, CDR2 SYGVKD, per germline. This CDR3 has 16 residues. Trimming took 5 bases from V and 5 from J, leaving 22 bases between them. The DNA of the CDR3 is TGTGCCATCAGTCAGGACGGGGTACTCCGCCCCCACGAGCAGTACTTC. The encoded protein is CAISQDGVLRPHEQYF.

Many counts were recorded for this clonotype. This chain connects TRBV28 to TRBJ2-7; no definite D call. The V and J ends lost 11 bases and 2 bases respectively, with 13 bases between them. This CDR3 is 12 amino acids long. Per the germline V gene, CDR1 is MDHEN and CDR2 is SYDVKM. CDR3 coding DNA: TGTGCCGCCGTTGGCAGGACCTACGAGCAGTACTTC. Protein sequence: CAAVGRTYEQYF.

This clonotype has a count of ten or more. The chain has TRBV7-2 and TRBJ1-1, with D maybe TRBD1 (6 bases). Germline V lookup: CDR1 SGHTA, CDR2 FQGNSA. This CDR3 is built from 13 residues. The ends were cut back, 4 bases at V and 4 bases at J, with 10 bases in the middle. DNA for the CDR3: TGTGCCAGCAGCTCGGGGGGCGGCACTGAAGCTTTCTTT. This translates into CASSSGGGTEAFF.

This sequence joins TRBV4-1 and TRBJ1-1, with no clear D. Germline V lookup: CDR1 MGHRA, CDR2 YSYEKL. Deletions cut 0 bases from V and 5 bases from J, with 13 bases between. This CDR3 comprises 15 residues. In DNA form, the CDR3 reads TGCGCCAGCAGCCAAGATCTTAATGAGAAGACTGAAGCTTTCTTT. Amino acids: CASSQDLNEKTEAFF.

This clonotype was recorded at least ten times. The gene calls are TRBV12-3 or TRBV12-4 and TRBJ1-4, with a weak D call TRBD1 (6 bases). The CDR3 spans 15 residues. V dropped 0 bases and J dropped 4 bases, with 9 bases sitting between them. The CDR3 spells CASSLAGGFNEKLFF. DNA for the CDR3: TGTGCCAGCAGTTTAGCAGGGGGGTTTAATGAAAAACTGTTTTTT.

This clonotype was found many times. The chain carries TRBV7-2 and TRBJ1-1; no definite D call. This CDR3 is 15 amino acids long. Looked up from germline, CDR1 is SGHTA and CDR2 is FQGNSA. V was trimmed by 5 bases and J by 2 bases, leaving 15 bases between them. CDR3 sequence: CASSPKIFSNTEAFF. CDR3 DNA sequence: TGTGCCAGCAGCCCCAAAATATTCTCAAACACTGAAGCTTTCTTT.

The V call is TRBV6-5, the J call TRBJ2-7; D is uncertain. CDR3 length equals 11 residues. Germline CDR1 MNHEY, CDR2 SVGAGI. The V end was cut by 3 bases, the J end by 6 bases, with 6 bases between. This CDR3 is CASSYISEQYF. The CDR3 bases are TGTGCCAGCAGTTATATTTCCGAGCAGTACTTC.

This clonotype appeared many times. The chain employs TRBV29-1 and TRBJ1-5; 12 bases are shared with TRBD1. V lost 4 bases to trimming and J lost 5 bases; unmatched junction nucleotides: 6. This CDR3 is built from 15 residues. Per the germline V gene, CDR1 is SQVTM and CDR2 is ANQGSEA. This CDR3 is CSVASGTGGDQPQHF. The CDR3 DNA reads as TGCAGCGTTGCTTCCGGGACAGGGGGCGATCAGCCCCAGCATTTT. The full variable domain, rest sourced from reference TRBV29-1 and TRBJ1-5, is SAVISQKPSRDICQRGTSLTIQCQVDSQVTMMFWYRQQPGQSLTLIATANQGSEATYESGFVIDKFPISRPNLTFSTLTVSNMSPEDSSIYLCSVASGTGGDQPQHFGDGTRLSIL.

This clonotype was seen only a few times. The rearrangement joins TRBV5-4 to TRBJ2-3; D possibly corresponds to TRBD2 (6 bases). The CDR3 covers 16 residues. CDR1 SGHNT and CDR2 YYREEE come from the germline V gene (reference sequence). Between the trimmed V and J ends, which lost 4 bases and 2 bases, there was a span of 17 bases. The CDR3 is CASSLRTTTFTDTQYF. For the CDR3, the DNA is TGTGCCAGCAGCCTCCGGACTACTACCTTCACAGATACGCAGTATTTT.

V is TRBV27 and J is TRBJ1-2; D is undetermined. Germline V gene sequence: CDR1 MNHEY, CDR2 SMNVEV (reference sequence). With 0 bases removed from V and 4 bases from J, the gap between germline ends came to 18 bases. The CDR3 has 17 residues. CDR3 loop: CASSLSAVKWAVYGYTF. CDR3 DNA sequence: TGTGCCAGCAGTTTATCCGCCGTGAAGTGGGCAGTCTATGGCTACACCTTC.

Points on this clonotype: A much larger clone lies a single base off, so this may be a read error. The chain employs TRBV14 and TRBJ2-5; D is perhaps TRBD2 (5 bases). V was trimmed by 3 bases and J by 0 bases, leaving 8 bases between them. The CDR3 contains 14 residues. Germline V gives CDR1 SGHDN, CDR2 FVKESK. Here the CDR3 DNA reads TGTGCCAGCAGCCATTGGCGGGACCAAGAGACCCAGTACTTC. Residues: CASSHWRDQETQYF. Full variable domain (remainder filled in from reference TRBV14 and TRBJ2-5): EAGVTQFPSHSVIEKGQTVTLRCDPISGHDNLYWYRRVMGKEIKFLLHFVKESKQDESGMPNNRFLAERTGGTYSTLKVQPAELEDSGVYFCASSHWRDQETQYFGPGTRLLVL.

The chain uses TRBV7-2 and TRBJ1-1, with a possible D match to TRBD1 (6 bases). Germline V CDR1 and CDR2: SGHTA, FQGNSA. CDR3 length: 15 residues. Trimming removed 2 bases at V and 0 bases at J, with 10 bases between. CDR3: CASSLTSGVNTEAFF. CDR3 sequence (DNA): TGTGCCAGCAGCTTAACTTCAGGGGTGAACACTGAAGCTTTCTTT. The whole variable domain, remainder taken from reference TRBV7-2 and TRBJ1-1, is GAGVSQSPSNKVTEKGKDVELRCDPISGHTALYWYRQSLGQGLEFLIYFQGNSAPDKSGLPSDRFSAERTGGSVSTLTIQRTQQEDSAVYLCASSLTSGVNTEAFFGQGTRLTVV.

Remarks on this clonotype: One end of the junction varies from germline; a read error may be responsible. The rearrangement uses TRBV3-1 and TRBJ2-3, with 8 bases that match TRBD2. The length of the CDR3 is 17 residues. Germline CDR1 LGHDT, CDR2 YNNKEL (reference sequence). This CDR3 reads CASSPFSSGSATGTQYF. The CDR3 nucleotides are TGTGCCAGCAGCCCCTTCTCCAGCGGGAGTGCAACAGGTACGCAGTATTTT.

This clonotype showed up many times. CDR3: CASSPPSEAFF. The CDR3 DNA reads as TGTGCCAGCAGTCCCCCCTCTGAAGCTTTCTTT. The rearrangement links TRBV2 to TRBJ1-1; no definite D call. The germline V gene has CDR1 SNHLY and CDR2 FYNNEI. V gave up 5 bases and J gave up 6 bases, with 7 bases separating them. This CDR3 comprises 11 residues.

J is TRBJ2-3 and V is TRBV2; 8 bases map to TRBD2. The V segment lost 8 bases and the J segment 1 base; nucleotides outside the gene matches: 20. The CDR3 covers 19 residues. The germline gives CDR1 SNHLY, CDR2 FYNNEI. CDR3 nucleotides: TGTGCCAGCCCACCCAGCGTATTGGGACTAGGGGGGGGCACAGATACGCAGTATTTT. As protein: CASPPSVLGLGGGTDTQYF.